Shown below are 11 T cell receptor beta chains from a single sample sequenced in a study of blood T cell repertoires in COVID-19 (dated by TCRdb to about 2020). Receptors were amplified or captured by the immunoSEQ multiplex PCR assay. TCRdb limited this immuneACCESS table to in-frame rearrangements with V and J called. A share of clones is missing; checked studies link under half to unresolved V genes, and the rest is unexplained. This sample gives 250,000 to 300,000 clones in total; around 80% of them show up just once. Together, the top ten hold about 5% of the sample. The sequencing input was PBMCs or T cells enriched from blood (not recorded which). These receptors all stem from a man aged 40-49 years who had been exposed to COVID-19.

This clone has only one observation. V and J are TRBV12-3 or TRBV12-4 and TRBJ2-7; D is undetermined. CDR3 length equals 13 residues. Trimming cost V 5 bases and J 2 bases, with 10 bases left between them. This chain's CDR3 is CASSIPGPYEQYF. As DNA, the CDR3 is TGTGCCAGCAGTATCCCAGGCCCCTACGAGCAGTACTTC.

The chain uses TRBV12-3 or TRBV12-4 and TRBJ2-7, with D perhaps matching TRBD1 (6 bases). V was pared by 7 bases and J by 6 bases, with 16 bases between. There are 13 residues in the CDR3. The CDR3 protein is CASTSDRTSEQYF. The CDR3 coding sequence is TGTGCCAGCACCAGTGACAGGACATCCGAGCAGTACTTC.

DNA of the CDR3: TGTGCCATCAGTCGGGACACGGGAACCCAGTACTTC. It yields the protein CAISRDTGTQYF. The rearrangement joins TRBV10-3 to TRBJ2-5; D is possibly TRBD1 (6 bases). The CDR3 has 12 amino acids. The germline V and J ends were trimmed by 5 bases and 8 bases, with 12 bases remaining between them. CDR1 and CDR2 from the germline V gene are ENHRY and SYGVKD.

The rearrangement links TRBV12-5 to TRBJ1-3; D is uncertain. This CDR3 spans 13 amino acids. Trimming took off 0 bases at V and 4 bases at J, with 4 bases between the two ends. In germline, CDR1 is LGHNT, CDR2 FRNRAP. The CDR3 DNA sequence: TGTGCTAGTGGTTTGGTAACAGGAAACACCATATATTTT. It encodes CASGLVTGNTIYF.

The table lists this clone with a few counts. The rearrangement uses TRBV2 and TRBJ1-2, with 7 bases matching TRBD1. Germline V gene sequence: CDR1 SNHLY, CDR2 FYNNEI. V lost 4 bases to trimming and J lost 7 bases; unmatched junction nucleotides: 6. This CDR3 has 13 amino acids. In nucleotides, the CDR3 is TGTGCCAGCAGTGCCAGACAGGGCTCTGGCTACACCTTC. This sequence encodes CASSARQGSGYTF. Complete variable domain (other parts from reference TRBV2 and TRBJ1-2): EPEVTQTPSHQVTQMGQEVILRCVPISNHLYFYWYRQILGQKVEFLVSFYNNEISEKSEIFDDQFSVERPDGSNFTLKIRSTKLEDSAMYFCASSARQGSGYTFGSGTRLTVV.

The CDR3 region is CASSARTSEYNEQFF. Here the CDR3 DNA reads TGTGCCAGCAGCGCTCGGACTAGCGAGTACAATGAGCAGTTCTTC. V and J are TRBV9 and TRBJ2-1, with 9 bases lining up with TRBD2. The CDR3 runs to 15 residues. CDR1 and CDR2 (germline): SGDLS, YYNGEE. The V gene end was trimmed by 3 bases and the J gene end by 4 bases; junction bases not matched to a gene: 5.

The chain joins TRBV4-1 to TRBJ1-6, with 8 bases lining up with TRBD1. The CDR3 is made up of 15 amino acids. Trimming took 3 bases from V and 8 from J; bases not matched to a gene: 6. CDR1 and CDR2 from the germline V gene are MGHRA and YSYEKL. In nucleotides, the CDR3 is TGCGCCAGCAGCCAGCAACAGGGGGAATATTCACCCCTCCACTTT. Translated, it gives CASSQQQGEYSPLHF.

The chain recombines TRBV19 with TRBJ2-2; TRBD1 matches 8 bases. With V trimmed by 3 bases and J by 9 bases, 12 bases remained unmatched. Per germline, CDR1 LNHDA and CDR2 SQIVND (reference sequence). This CDR3 is 16 amino acids long. The CDR3 nucleotides are TGTGCCAGTAGTATCCACAGGGGGATTAATGACCGGGAGCTGTTTTTT. Translated, it gives CASSIHRGINDRELFF.

This chain uses TRBV9 with TRBJ1-2; D gene unclear. The length of the CDR3 is 15 residues. Germline V gene lookup returns CDR1 SGDLS and CDR2 YYNGEE. Trimming took 1 base from V and 3 from J, leaving 13 bases between them. The CDR3 nucleotides read TGTGCCAGCAGCGTATTATCCCCTACAGACTATGGCTACACCTTC. Translation: CASSVLSPTDYGYTF.

The gene calls are TRBV29-1 and TRBJ2-1; D remains ambiguous. Germline V gene sequence: CDR1 SQVTM, CDR2 ANQGSEA. Trimming pared 4 bases from V and 2 bases from J, leaving 6 bases between. The CDR3 totals 12 residues. The CDR3 spells CSVVVAYNEQFF. CDR3 bases: TGCAGCGTTGTAGTAGCCTACAATGAGCAGTTCTTC.

This sequence joins TRBV11-2 and TRBJ1-1; D remains unclear. Trimming cost V 3 bases and J 1 base, with 12 bases left between them. This CDR3 spans 15 amino acids. From germline, CDR1 is SGHAT and CDR2 FQNNGV. The CDR3 DNA reads as TGTGCCAGCAGCTTGGCGGCCCAAAAGAACACTGAAGCTTTCTTT. Its protein is CASSLAAQKNTEAFF.